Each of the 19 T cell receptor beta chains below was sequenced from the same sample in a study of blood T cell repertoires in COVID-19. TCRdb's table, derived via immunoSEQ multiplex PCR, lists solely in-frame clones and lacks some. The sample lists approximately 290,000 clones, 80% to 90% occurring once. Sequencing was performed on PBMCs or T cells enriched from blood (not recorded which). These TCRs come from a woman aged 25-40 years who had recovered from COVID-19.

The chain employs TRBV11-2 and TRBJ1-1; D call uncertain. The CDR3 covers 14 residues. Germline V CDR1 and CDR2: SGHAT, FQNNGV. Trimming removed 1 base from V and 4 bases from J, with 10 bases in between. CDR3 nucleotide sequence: TGTGCCAGCAGCTTAGTTGCGAGCGTCACTGAAGCTTTCTTT. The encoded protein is CASSLVASVTEAFF. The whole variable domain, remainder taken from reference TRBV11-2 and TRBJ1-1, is EAGVAQSPRYKIIEKRQSVAFWCNPISGHATLYWYQQILGQGPKLLIQFQNNGVVDDSQLPKDRFSAERLKGVDSTLKIQPAKLEDSAVYLCASSLVASVTEAFFGQGTRLTVV.

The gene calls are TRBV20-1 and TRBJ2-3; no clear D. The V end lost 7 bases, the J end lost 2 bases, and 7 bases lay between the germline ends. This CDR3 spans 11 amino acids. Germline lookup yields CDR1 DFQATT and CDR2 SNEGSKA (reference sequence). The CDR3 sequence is CSVSPTDTQYF. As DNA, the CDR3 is TGCAGTGTCTCCCCCACAGATACGCAGTATTTT.

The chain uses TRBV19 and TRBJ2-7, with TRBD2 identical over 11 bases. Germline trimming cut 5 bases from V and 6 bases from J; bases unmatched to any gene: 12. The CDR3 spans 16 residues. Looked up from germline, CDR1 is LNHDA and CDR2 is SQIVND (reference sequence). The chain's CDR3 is CASSLGSSGRAGEQYF. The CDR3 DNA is TGTGCCAGTAGTTTGGGTAGTAGCGGGAGGGCCGGCGAGCAGTACTTC.

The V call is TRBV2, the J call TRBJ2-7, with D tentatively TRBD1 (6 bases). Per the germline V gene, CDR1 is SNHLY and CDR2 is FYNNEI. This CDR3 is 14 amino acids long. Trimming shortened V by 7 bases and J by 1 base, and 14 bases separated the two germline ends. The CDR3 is CASTQDRWSYEQYF. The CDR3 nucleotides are TGTGCCAGCACTCAAGACAGGTGGTCCTACGAGCAGTACTTC. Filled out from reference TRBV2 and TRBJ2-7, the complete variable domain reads EPEVTQTPSHQVTQMGQEVILRCVPISNHLYFYWYRQILGQKVEFLVSFYNNEISEKSEIFDDQFSVERPDGSNFTLKIRSTKLEDSAMYFCASTQDRWSYEQYFGPGTRLTVT.

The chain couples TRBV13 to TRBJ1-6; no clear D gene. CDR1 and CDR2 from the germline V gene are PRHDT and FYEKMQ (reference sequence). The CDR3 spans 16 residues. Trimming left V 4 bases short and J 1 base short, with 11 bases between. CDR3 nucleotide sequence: TGTGCCAGCAGCTACGGAACGGGGTCCTATAATTCACCCCTCCACTTT. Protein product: CASSYGTGSYNSPLHF.

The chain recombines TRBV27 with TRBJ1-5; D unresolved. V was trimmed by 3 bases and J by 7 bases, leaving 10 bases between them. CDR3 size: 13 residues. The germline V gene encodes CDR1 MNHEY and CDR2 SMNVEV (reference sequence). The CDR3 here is CASSFSPGQPQHF. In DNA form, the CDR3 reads TGTGCCAGCAGTTTCTCTCCAGGACAGCCCCAGCATTTT.

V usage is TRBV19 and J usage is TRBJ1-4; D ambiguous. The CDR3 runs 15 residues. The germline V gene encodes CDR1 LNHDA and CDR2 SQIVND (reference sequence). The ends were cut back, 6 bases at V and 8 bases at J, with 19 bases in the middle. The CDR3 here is CASRPGGPRSEKLFF. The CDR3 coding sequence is TGTGCCAGTAGACCGGGCGGGCCTCGCAGCGAAAAACTGTTTTTT.

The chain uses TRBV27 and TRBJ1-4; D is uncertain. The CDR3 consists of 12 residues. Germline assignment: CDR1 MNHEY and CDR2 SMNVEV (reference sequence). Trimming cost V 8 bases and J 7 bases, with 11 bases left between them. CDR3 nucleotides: TGTGCCAGCGGGGAGTACGGTGAAAAACTGTTTTTT. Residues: CASGEYGEKLFF.

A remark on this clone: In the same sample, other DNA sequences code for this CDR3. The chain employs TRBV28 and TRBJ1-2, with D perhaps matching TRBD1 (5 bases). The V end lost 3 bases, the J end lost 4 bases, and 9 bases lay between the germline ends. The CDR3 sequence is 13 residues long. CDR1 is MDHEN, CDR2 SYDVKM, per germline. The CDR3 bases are TGTGCCAGCAGTTTTGGGGGGGTCTATGGCTACACCTTC. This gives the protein CASSFGGVYGYTF.

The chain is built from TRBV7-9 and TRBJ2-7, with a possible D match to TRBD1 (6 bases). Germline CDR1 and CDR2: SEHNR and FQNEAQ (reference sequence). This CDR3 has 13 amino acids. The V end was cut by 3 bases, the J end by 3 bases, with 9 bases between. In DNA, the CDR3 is TGTGCCAGCAGCTTTCCGGGACACTACGAGCAGTACTTC. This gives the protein CASSFPGHYEQYF.

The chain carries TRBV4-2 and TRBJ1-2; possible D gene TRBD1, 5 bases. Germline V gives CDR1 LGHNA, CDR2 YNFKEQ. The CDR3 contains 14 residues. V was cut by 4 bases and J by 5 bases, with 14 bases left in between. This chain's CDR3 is CASSRDVGGYGYTF. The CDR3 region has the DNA TGTGCCAGCAGCCGAGATGTGGGGGGTTATGGCTACACCTTC.

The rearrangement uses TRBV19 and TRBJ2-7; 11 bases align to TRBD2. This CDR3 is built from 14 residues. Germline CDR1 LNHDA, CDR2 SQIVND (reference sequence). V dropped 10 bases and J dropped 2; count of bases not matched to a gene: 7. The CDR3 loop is CATSSGRCAYEQYF. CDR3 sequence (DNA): TGTGCCACCTCTAGCGGGAGGTGCGCCTACGAGCAGTACTTC.

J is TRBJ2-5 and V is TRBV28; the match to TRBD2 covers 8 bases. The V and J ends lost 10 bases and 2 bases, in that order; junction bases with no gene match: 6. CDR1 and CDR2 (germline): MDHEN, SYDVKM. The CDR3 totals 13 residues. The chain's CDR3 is CATAGAGQETQYF. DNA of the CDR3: TGTGCCACAGCGGGGGCGGGTCAAGAGACCCAGTACTTC.

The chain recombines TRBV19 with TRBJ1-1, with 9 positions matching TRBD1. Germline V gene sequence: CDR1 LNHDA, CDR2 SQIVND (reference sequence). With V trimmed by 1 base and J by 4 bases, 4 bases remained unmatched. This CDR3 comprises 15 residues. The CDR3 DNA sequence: TGTGCCAGTAGTATAGTCGGGACAGGGTTCACTGAAGCTTTCTTT. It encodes CASSIVGTGFTEAFF.

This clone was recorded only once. CDR3 bases: TGCGCCAGCAAGCTCTCCATGGGACAGCTCCGAGAGACCCAGTACTTC. This codes for CASKLSMGQLRETQYF. V usage is TRBV5-1 and J usage is TRBJ2-5, with 7 bases that match TRBD1. J gave up 4 bases and V 6 bases, and 15 bases lay outside the gene matches. Germline CDR1 and CDR2: SGHRS and YFSETQ. This CDR3 contains 16 residues.

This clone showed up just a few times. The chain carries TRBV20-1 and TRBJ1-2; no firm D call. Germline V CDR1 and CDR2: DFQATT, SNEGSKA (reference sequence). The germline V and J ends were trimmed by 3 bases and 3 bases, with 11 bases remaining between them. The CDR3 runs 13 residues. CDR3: CSASREAHYGYTF. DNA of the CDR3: TGCAGTGCTAGTCGGGAGGCGCACTATGGCTACACCTTC.

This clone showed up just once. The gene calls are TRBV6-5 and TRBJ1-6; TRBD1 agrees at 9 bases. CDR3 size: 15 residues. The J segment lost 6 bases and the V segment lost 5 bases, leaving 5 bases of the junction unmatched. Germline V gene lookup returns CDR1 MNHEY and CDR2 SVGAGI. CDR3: CASSQPGQGNSPLHF. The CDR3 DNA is TGTGCCAGCAGTCAACCGGGACAGGGTAATTCACCCCTCCACTTT.

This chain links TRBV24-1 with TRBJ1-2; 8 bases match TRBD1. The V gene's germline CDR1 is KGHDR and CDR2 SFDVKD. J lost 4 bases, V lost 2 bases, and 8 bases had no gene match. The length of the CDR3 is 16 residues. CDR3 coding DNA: TGTGCCACCAGTGATTCAGAAACAGGGGGATTCTATGGCTACACCTTC. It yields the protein CATSDSETGGFYGYTF.

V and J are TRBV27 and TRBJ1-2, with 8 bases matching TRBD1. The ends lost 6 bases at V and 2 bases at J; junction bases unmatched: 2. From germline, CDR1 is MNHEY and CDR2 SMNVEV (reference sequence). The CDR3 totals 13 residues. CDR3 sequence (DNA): TGTGCCAGCAGACGGACAGGGAACTATGGCTACACCTTC. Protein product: CASRRTGNYGYTF.